Listed below are T cell receptor beta chains from one sample, sequenced in a study of blood T cells in healthy people across ages. One entry per CDR3 protein, called by TCRdb with MiXCR from the 5' RACE reads. The sample lists 1.5 million to 2 million distinct CDR3 sequences; 28% were seen once. Sequencing was performed on blood. These receptors all stem from a woman aged 25 to 39 in good health. CDR3s include the opening cysteine and the closing phenylalanine or tryptophan. The order of the fields is J gene, V gene, D gene, clone size, CDR3 DNA, CDR3 protein. D genes are given only for firm matches. Some rows have no size entry. The others give once, few or many, or a class for an expanded clone.

j_call: TRBJ2-5
v_call: TRBV29-1
d_call: TRBD1
clone_size: many
cdr3_nt: TGCAGCGTTGACGTAGGGGGCGGAGGTGAGACCCAGTACTTC
cdr3_aa: CSVDVGGGGETQYF

j_call: TRBJ2-6
v_call: TRBV7-3
d_call: NA
clone_size: NA
cdr3_nt: TGTGCCAGCAGTGCTTCGCATGGGGCCAACGTCCTGACTTTC
cdr3_aa: CASSASHGANVLTF

j_call: TRBJ1-1
v_call: TRBV7-9
d_call: NA
clone_size: few
cdr3_nt: TGTGCCAGCAGCTTAATCCTCGGGACACGGAACACTGAAGCTTTCTTT
cdr3_aa: CASSLILGTRNTEAFF

j_call: TRBJ2-1
v_call: TRBV6-2/TRBV6-3
d_call: TRBD1
clone_size: NA
cdr3_nt: TGTGCCAGCAGTTCCCCAGGCAGGGGGCACTACAATGAGCAGTTCTTC
cdr3_aa: CASSSPGRGHYNEQFF

j_call: TRBJ2-5
v_call: TRBV7-2
d_call: NA
clone_size: many
cdr3_nt: TGTGCCAGCAGCTTAGGCGGAAGGGAAGAGACCCAGTACTTC
cdr3_aa: CASSLGGREETQYF

j_call: TRBJ2-1
v_call: TRBV5-1
d_call: NA
clone_size: NA
cdr3_nt: TGCGCCAGCAGCTTCTTTTTCCCTGGCAATGAGCAGTTCTTC
cdr3_aa: CASSFFFPGNEQFF

j_call: TRBJ2-1
v_call: TRBV7-9
d_call: NA
clone_size: NA
cdr3_nt: TGTGCCAGCAGCACTTCCCTTGCTGAAGGTGAGCAGTTCTTC
cdr3_aa: CASSTSLAEGEQFF

j_call: TRBJ2-7
v_call: TRBV25-1
d_call: TRBD2
clone_size: many
cdr3_nt: TGTGCCAGCAGGAGTAGCGGGAGAGGTTTCGAGCAGTACTTC
cdr3_aa: CASRSSGRGFEQYF

j_call: TRBJ2-5
v_call: TRBV10-3
d_call: NA
clone_size: many
cdr3_nt: TGTGCCATCAGTGAGCCCGACAGCGAGCCTCAAGAGACCCAGTACTTC
cdr3_aa: CAISEPDSEPQETQYF

j_call: TRBJ2-1
v_call: TRBV9
d_call: NA
clone_size: many
cdr3_nt: TGTGCCTCGGGGTCCCTATACAATGAGCAGTTCTTC
cdr3_aa: CASGSLYNEQFF

j_call: TRBJ2-5
v_call: TRBV13
d_call: NA
clone_size: many
cdr3_nt: TGTGCCAGCAGCGGGGGCATCGGCCTAGCGTTCGGAGAGACCCAGTACTTC
cdr3_aa: CASSGGIGLAFGETQYF

j_call: TRBJ2-7
v_call: TRBV18
d_call: NA
clone_size: few
cdr3_nt: TGCGCCAGCTCCCCAAGCACCGGGCTCCTCTTGGAGCAGTACTTC
cdr3_aa: CASSPSTGLLLEQYF

j_call: TRBJ1-4
v_call: TRBV5-1
d_call: NA
clone_size: NA
cdr3_nt: TGCGCCAGCAGCCCCCTGGACGGGAATGAAAAACTGTTTTTT
cdr3_aa: CASSPLDGNEKLFF

j_call: TRBJ1-2
v_call: TRBV28
d_call: NA
clone_size: few
cdr3_nt: TGTGCCAGCAGACCTCTTGCCAACTATGGCTACACCTTC
cdr3_aa: CASRPLANYGYTF

j_call: TRBJ2-7
v_call: TRBV5-6
d_call: TRBD2
clone_size: NA
cdr3_nt: TGTGCCAGCAGCCAAACCGGGACTAGAAGCTCCTACGAGCAGTACTTC
cdr3_aa: CASSQTGTRSSYEQYF

j_call: TRBJ2-7
v_call: TRBV2
d_call: NA
clone_size: NA
cdr3_nt: TGTGCCAGCGGCCTGGGGCGGGGCGGCATGGGTGAGCAGTACTTC
cdr3_aa: CASGLGRGGMGEQYF

j_call: TRBJ2-1
v_call: TRBV5-1
d_call: TRBD1
clone_size: few
cdr3_nt: TGTGCCAGCAGCTTGGAGGGACAGGGGCACAATGAGCAGTTCTTC
cdr3_aa: CASSLEGQGHNEQFF

j_call: TRBJ2-7
v_call: TRBV28
d_call: NA
clone_size: many
cdr3_nt: TGTGCCAGCAGTTTCCGGGGCCTAAGAGAGGCCTACGAGCAGTACTTC
cdr3_aa: CASSFRGLREAYEQYF

j_call: TRBJ2-6
v_call: TRBV6-1
d_call: TRBD2
clone_size: once
cdr3_nt: TGTGCCAGCAGGGAGAACCCGGGACTAGCGGGGGGACTAAGCTCTGGGGCCAACGTCCTGACTTTC
cdr3_aa: CASRENPGLAGGLSSGANVLTF

j_call: TRBJ2-1
v_call: TRBV7-2
d_call: TRBD2
clone_size: NA
cdr3_nt: TGTGCCAGCAGCTCAGCGATGGGGGGGAATGAGCAGTTCTTC
cdr3_aa: CASSSAMGGNEQFF

j_call: TRBJ2-7
v_call: TRBV12-3/TRBV12-4
d_call: TRBD1
clone_size: few
cdr3_nt: TGTGCCAGCGCCGACAGGGTAGTGTACGAGCAGTACTTC
cdr3_aa: CASADRVVYEQYF

j_call: TRBJ2-1
v_call: TRBV11-3
d_call: NA
clone_size: NA
cdr3_nt: TGTGCCAGCAGCTTAGATCCGGAGTATGAGCAGTTCTTC
cdr3_aa: CASSLDPEYEQFF

j_call: TRBJ2-3
v_call: TRBV4-1
d_call: NA
clone_size: many
cdr3_nt: TGCGCCAGCGGGGGGACAGGCACAGATACGCAGTATTTT
cdr3_aa: CASGGTGTDTQYF

j_call: TRBJ2-1
v_call: TRBV7-9
d_call: TRBD2
clone_size: few
cdr3_nt: TGTGCCAGCAGCTCGGGACTAGCGGGGGGTGCGGCCCCCGTCAATGAGCAGTTCTTC
cdr3_aa: CASSSGLAGGAAPVNEQFF

j_call: TRBJ2-5
v_call: TRBV20-1
d_call: NA
clone_size: few
cdr3_nt: TGCAGTGCTAGAGCTGGGGCAGGGAGAGAGACCCAGTACTTC
cdr3_aa: CSARAGAGRETQYF

j_call: TRBJ2-3
v_call: TRBV9
d_call: TRBD2
clone_size: few
cdr3_nt: TGTGCCAGCAGCGTAGCTGTTAGCGGGAGGGATACGCAGTATTTT
cdr3_aa: CASSVAVSGRDTQYF

j_call: TRBJ2-1
v_call: TRBV7-6
d_call: NA
clone_size: many
cdr3_nt: TGTGCCATCAGCCCCTCGGGACACTACAATGAGCAGTTCTTC
cdr3_aa: CAISPSGHYNEQFF

j_call: TRBJ2-7
v_call: TRBV29-1
d_call: TRBD1
clone_size: many
cdr3_nt: TGCAGCGTTGCTACAGGGGAAGACGAGCAGTACTTC
cdr3_aa: CSVATGEDEQYF

j_call: TRBJ2-6
v_call: TRBV14
d_call: TRBD1
clone_size: NA
cdr3_nt: TGTGCCAGCAGCCCCCGGACAGGGCAGGCGTCCGGGGCCAACGTCCTGACTTTC
cdr3_aa: CASSPRTGQASGANVLTF

j_call: TRBJ2-5
v_call: TRBV29-1
d_call: TRBD1
clone_size: NA
cdr3_nt: TGCAGCGTGAGGACAGGGGGGACGGAGACCCAGTACTTC
cdr3_aa: CSVRTGGTETQYF

j_call: TRBJ2-5
v_call: TRBV4-1
d_call: TRBD2
clone_size: NA
cdr3_nt: TGCGCCAGCAGCCAAGATGGGCGGGGGAATATCCAGTACTTC
cdr3_aa: CASSQDGRGNIQYF

j_call: TRBJ2-4
v_call: TRBV10-3
d_call: TRBD1
clone_size: few
cdr3_nt: TGTGCCATCAGCACAGGGGGTGTTTCGGAAAACATTCAGTACTTC
cdr3_aa: CAISTGGVSENIQYF

j_call: TRBJ2-4
v_call: TRBV6-1
d_call: TRBD1
clone_size: NA
cdr3_nt: TGTGCCAGCAGTGGGACGGGACAGGGCTGGAACATTCAGTACTTC
cdr3_aa: CASSGTGQGWNIQYF

j_call: TRBJ1-2
v_call: TRBV20-1
d_call: TRBD1
clone_size: few
cdr3_nt: TGCAGTGCTAGTGCCACAGGGGGCATCTATGGCCACACCTTC
cdr3_aa: CSASATGGIYGHTF

j_call: TRBJ2-7
v_call: TRBV3-1
d_call: TRBD2
clone_size: NA
cdr3_nt: TGTACCAGCAGCCTCGGGACTAGCGGAGGCTACGAGCAGTACTTC
cdr3_aa: CTSSLGTSGGYEQYF

j_call: TRBJ2-7
v_call: TRBV6-1
d_call: NA
clone_size: many
cdr3_nt: TGTGCCAGCAGTCCCCGGGACAAAGGGCTTACTATCTACGAGCAGTACTTC
cdr3_aa: CASSPRDKGLTIYEQYF

j_call: TRBJ2-7
v_call: TRBV18
d_call: NA
clone_size: few
cdr3_nt: TGTGCCAGCTCACCTGGTCCTGGACAAGCAACCTACGAGCAGTACTTC
cdr3_aa: CASSPGPGQATYEQYF

j_call: TRBJ1-5
v_call: TRBV6-4
d_call: NA
clone_size: once
cdr3_nt: TGTGCCAGCAGTAGGGGGGTCGGGCAGCCCCAGCATTTT
cdr3_aa: CASSRGVGQPQHF

j_call: TRBJ2-5
v_call: TRBV2
d_call: NA
clone_size: once
cdr3_nt: TGTGCCAGCAGTGAAGCGCTTCTGCCTATGATAGAGACCCAGTACTTC
cdr3_aa: CASSEALLPMIETQYF

j_call: TRBJ2-7
v_call: TRBV18
d_call: NA
clone_size: many
cdr3_nt: TGTGCCAGCTCAAAGGACAGTTCCTACGAGCAGTACTTC
cdr3_aa: CASSKDSSYEQYF

j_call: TRBJ2-3
v_call: TRBV9
d_call: TRBD2
clone_size: few
cdr3_nt: TGTGCCAGCAGCGATAGCGGGCCTGCGACAGATACGCAGTATTTT
cdr3_aa: CASSDSGPATDTQYF

j_call: TRBJ2-2
v_call: TRBV3-1
d_call: NA
clone_size: NA
cdr3_nt: TGTGCCAGCAGTCAAGAAAGCGTGGGCGTAGGGGAGCTGTTTTTT
cdr3_aa: CASSQESVGVGELFF

j_call: TRBJ2-5
v_call: TRBV9
d_call: TRBD2
clone_size: NA
cdr3_nt: TGTGCCAGCAGCGTAGGGACTAGCGACCAAGAGACCCAGTACTTC
cdr3_aa: CASSVGTSDQETQYF

j_call: TRBJ2-7
v_call: TRBV20-1
d_call: TRBD1
clone_size: few
cdr3_nt: TGCAGTGCTAGATCTCCTACAGGGGGCATGTCCTACGAGCAGTACTTC
cdr3_aa: CSARSPTGGMSYEQYF

j_call: TRBJ2-3
v_call: TRBV7-9
d_call: NA
clone_size: NA
cdr3_nt: TGTGCCAGCAAAGGCGAGATGAAAGATACGCAGTATTTT
cdr3_aa: CASKGEMKDTQYF

j_call: TRBJ2-7
v_call: TRBV14
d_call: NA
clone_size: few
cdr3_nt: TGTGCCATCAGCCAGGGGACGAACTCCTACGAGCAGTACTTC
cdr3_aa: CAISQGTNSYEQYF

j_call: TRBJ2-7
v_call: TRBV20-1
d_call: TRBD2
clone_size: few
cdr3_nt: TGCAGTGCTCCCCCCGGGACTAGCGGGAGGAGCTCCTACAATGAGCAGTACTTC
cdr3_aa: CSAPPGTSGRSSYNEQYF

j_call: TRBJ2-1
v_call: TRBV2
d_call: TRBD2
clone_size: once
cdr3_nt: TGTGCCAGCAGTTCCGCTGGGACTAGCGAGTGGATGGAGCAGTTCTTC
cdr3_aa: CASSSAGTSEWMEQFF

j_call: TRBJ1-1
v_call: TRBV13
d_call: NA
clone_size: NA
cdr3_nt: TGTGCCAGCAGCTTAGCTGGGTCCGGGGATCGAGCTTTCTTT
cdr3_aa: CASSLAGSGDRAFF

j_call: TRBJ2-7
v_call: TRBV20-1
d_call: TRBD2
clone_size: many
cdr3_nt: TGCAGTGCTAGAGCAGCACCGGGACTAGCGTTAAGCTCCTACGAGCAGTACTTC
cdr3_aa: CSARAAPGLALSSYEQYF

j_call: TRBJ1-2
v_call: TRBV4-3
d_call: NA
clone_size: few
cdr3_nt: TGCGCCAGCAGCCAAGCAGACCGGAGCGGCTACACCTTC
cdr3_aa: CASSQADRSGYTF

j_call: TRBJ2-3
v_call: TRBV20-1
d_call: TRBD2
clone_size: NA
cdr3_nt: TGCAGTGCAATAGCGGGAGGCACTAGCACAGATACGCAGTATTTT
cdr3_aa: CSAIAGGTSTDTQYF

j_call: TRBJ2-6
v_call: TRBV7-9
d_call: NA
clone_size: NA
cdr3_nt: TGTGCCAGCAGCTTAATCTCCCAGTCTGGGGCCAACGTCCTGACTTTC
cdr3_aa: CASSLISQSGANVLTF

j_call: TRBJ1-6
v_call: TRBV7-9
d_call: TRBD1
clone_size: many
cdr3_nt: TGTGCCAGCGGGGACAGTTTTAATTCACCCCTCCACTTT
cdr3_aa: CASGDSFNSPLHF

j_call: TRBJ2-1
v_call: TRBV6-6
d_call: TRBD2
clone_size: NA
cdr3_nt: TGTGCCAGCAGTAGGCTAGCGGGAGATACAATTCAGTTCTTC
cdr3_aa: CASSRLAGDTIQFF

j_call: TRBJ2-7
v_call: TRBV3-1
d_call: NA
clone_size: many
cdr3_nt: TGTGCCAGCAGCCAAGGGGGGGGCAACGAGCAGTACTTC
cdr3_aa: CASSQGGGNEQYF

j_call: TRBJ2-3
v_call: TRBV18
d_call: NA
clone_size: few
cdr3_nt: TGTGCCAGCTCACCAGCTGTTTACGATACGCAGTATTTT
cdr3_aa: CASSPAVYDTQYF